The clone carrying this TCR beta chain was picked up a small number of times. Its specificity is not known. The data derive from a study of T cell repertoires in cytomegalovirus infection. Study as a whole: The authors used CMV epitopes that were HLA-C-restricted (recently identified) and HLA-B-restricted (well studied). Study outcomes and limitations: Carriage of CMV together with the relevant HLA was identifiable through cumulative public TCR beta family frequency. HLA-C-restricted CMV clonotypes gave the most frequent clonotype in two of eight donors.

The V gene's germline CDR1 is SEHNR and CDR2 FQNEAQ (reference sequence). This CDR3 has 15 amino acids. The trim removed 5 bases at V and 4 bases at J, leaving 10 bases unmatched. TCRdb recomputed calls from the reads with MiXCR, one row per CDR3 protein. The sample records about 83,000 distinct CDR3 sequences, 25% to 30% being singletons. V gene TRBV7-9 combines with J gene TRBJ1-2; 7 nucleotides align to TRBD1. This material consisted of CD8+ T cells from cultured PBMCs, taken from culture after CMV antigen stimulation. The receptor was derived from a human donor in good health (CMV status not recorded). Some clones in this sample may be carry-over from other donors' samples. The CDR3 loop is CASSPGGGGIYGYTF. The CDR3 DNA is TGTGCCAGCAGCCCAGGGGGAGGGGGAATCTATGGCTACACCTTC.